This is a list of T cell receptor beta chains from one sample in a study of cytomegalovirus exposure and HLA in healthy donors. Generated by immunoSEQ multiplex PCR, the TCRdb table keeps only in-frame clones and is missing some. The ten top clones account for approximately 0.88%, within a sample of over 120,000 clones. The sequencing input was PBMCs. The source is a male donor in good health and CMV-seronegative. CDR3s include the opening cysteine and the closing phenylalanine or tryptophan.

J,V,CDR3
TRBJ2-1,TRBV25-1,CASSEELPYNEQFF
TRBJ2-5,TRBV25-1,CASSESGGGSSETQYF
TRBJ1-1,TRBV30,CAWRGQGRTEAFF
TRBJ1-3,TRBV29-1,CSVEGTAGNTIYF
TRBJ1-2,TRBV5-3,CARSFSRGLNYGYTF
TRBJ1-6,TRBV6-5,CASSRRDREPLHF
TRBJ1-1,TRBV7-9,CASSLEQIEAFF
TRBJ2-2,TRBV2,CASSEGTTGDTGELFF
TRBJ2-2,TRBV5-6,CASSTRNTGELFF
TRBJ1-5,TRBV6-5,CASRSRGNDQPQHF
TRBJ1-2,TRBV7-9,CASSLDTGEANYGYTF
TRBJ2-2,TRBV30,CACVAGELFF
TRBJ2-1,TRBV27,CASSPGERGGEQFF
TRBJ2-1,TRBV4-2,CASSQWENNEQFF
-,TRBV30,CAWGQGSYEQYF
TRBJ1-1,TRBV4-1,CASSQMDSRNTEAFF
TRBJ2-7,TRBV6-6,CASSNRDRTYEQYF
TRBJ2-7,TRBV13,CASSLGLAGTSYEQYF
TRBJ1-1,TRBV29-1,CSVEGEGNTEAFF
TRBJ2-7,TRBV6-5,CASSVWGTGTYEQYF
TRBJ1-3,TRBV2,CASSENRVGGNTIYF
TRBJ2-3,TRBV4-2,CASSLLSGGTDTQYF
TRBJ2-5,TRBV7-9,CASSPQGETQYF
TRBJ2-2,TRBV30,CAWGQGFTGELFF
TRBJ2-1,TRBV25-1,CASSEYRGGTTYNEQFF
TRBJ1-5,TRBV6-5,CASSYSKTDNQPQHF
TRBJ2-5,TRBV18,CASSPVSGTTKETQYF
TRBJ1-1,TRBV5-1,CASSWGGWAFF
TRBJ1-4,TRBV19,CASSIGGGEKLFF
TRBJ2-4,TRBV9,CASSPRPGAKNIQYF
TRBJ1-1,TRBV2,CASSEAKGVHRSEAFF
TRBJ2-2,TRBV11-3,CASSSAGVGTGELFF
TRBJ2-5,TRBV19,CASSPRENRQETQYF
TRBJ1-4,TRBV5-1,CASSPGQGVTNEKLFF
TRBJ2-3,TRBV7-9,CASSPTDTQYF
TRBJ2-5,TRBV19,CASSTGTGVNQETQYF
TRBJ1-5,TRBV15,CATGRGINQPQHF
TRBJ2-7,TRBV9,CASSPGQRLGTYEQYF
TRBJ1-5,TRBV28,CASSPPGLYNQPQHF
TRBJ2-7,TRBV7-2,CAGSRTGASYEQYF
TRBJ2-7,TRBV19,CASRVTGSRDEQYF
TRBJ1-5,TRBV28,CASSLSKPGQGWNQPQHF
TRBJ2-1,TRBV6-4,CASKAGAGNEQFF
TRBJ2-1,TRBV20-1,CSARDGAEQFF
TRBJ1-1,TRBV27,CASSLPGRNTEAFF
TRBJ1-1,TRBV6-1,CASSERDRTYEAFF
TRBJ1-4,TRBV4-3,CASSQDRDSSGGMGEKLFF
TRBJ1-3,TRBV29-1,CSAQREGATGNTIYF
TRBJ2-3,TRBV20-1,CSGGRTDTQYF
TRBJ1-2,TRBV19,CASRRQGEVYGYTF
TRBJ1-4,TRBV5-6,CASVLRGGPGEKLFF
TRBJ2-7,TRBV19,CASSIDLGGSTYEQYF
TRBJ1-3,TRBV9,CASSTGWGLAGNTIYF
TRBJ2-5,TRBV7-2,CASSLDGGGAETQYF
TRBJ2-7,TRBV7-9,CASSLVGGPTSEQYF
TRBJ2-7,TRBV11-2,CASSLAGQVSPQYF